This entry concerns a single T cell receptor (beta chain). The data were obtained in a study of T cell changes during pregnancy in multiple sclerosis. Generated by immunoSEQ multiplex PCR, the TCRdb table keeps only in-frame clones and is missing some. The table lists 65,000 to 95,000 clones, 90% to 95% of them singletons. The CDR3 runs to 13 residues. V trimming: 4 bases; J trimming: 10 bases; junction bases outside the gene matches: 5. CDR1 and CDR2 from the germline V gene are MNHEY and SMNVEV (reference sequence). Sequencing was performed on peripheral blood, taken after pregnancy. The chain combines TRBV27 with TRBJ2-1, with TRBD1 identical over 9 bases. The sequence derives from a female donor in good health, enrolled as a control in a pregnancy study. CDR3 protein: CASSSGTGSEQFF. The CDR3 DNA is TGTGCCAGCAGTTCCGGGACAGGGAGCGAGCAGTTCTTC.